The clone carrying this T cell receptor (beta chain) has just one count. Antigen: not known. PCR involved 60 Vbeta and 13 Jbeta primers. Sequencing used immunoSEQ multiplex PCR; TCRdb keeps in-frame clones, though not all of them. The table records over 150,000 clones, 70% to 85% of them present only once. The data were obtained in a study of cytomegalovirus exposure and HLA in healthy donors. Germline assignment: CDR1 SNHLY and CDR2 FYNNEI. Trimming left V 8 bases short and J 4 bases short, with 9 bases between. This CDR3 spans 12 amino acids. Points from the study as a whole: The classifier was said to identify cytomegalovirus status with high specificity and sensitivity. The likely origin of a cluster of highly shared sequence variants was a sequencing artifact.

Sequencing was performed on PBMCs. The V gene is TRBV2, the J gene TRBJ1-5, with D possibly TRBD1 on 5 matching bases. This clonotype was obtained from a woman aged 25 to 39 in good health and CMV-seropositive. CDR3 in amino acids: CASDGGNQPQHF. The CDR3 nucleotides read TGTGCCAGCGACGGGGGGAATCAGCCCCAGCATTTT. Full variable domain (rest looked up from reference TRBV2 and TRBJ1-5): EPEVTQTPSHQVTQMGQEVILRCVPISNHLYFYWYRQILGQKVEFLVSFYNNEISEKSEIFDDQFSVERPDGSNFTLKIRSTKLEDSAMYFCASDGGNQPQHFGDGTRLSIL.